Listed below are T cell receptor beta chains from one sample, sequenced in a study of blood T cell repertoires in COVID-19. Profiled with immunoSEQ multiplex PCR; TCRdb holds only in-frame clones, not every one. Here the sample spans 100,000 to 130,000 clones, approximately 90% being singletons. The specimen sequenced was peripheral blood. The receptor set was obtained from a man aged 45 to 65 with active or convalescent COVID-19. CDR3s leave out the opening cysteine and the closing phenylalanine or tryptophan. The order of the fields is CDR3 length, V gene, J gene, CDR3 protein.

cdr3_length: 10; v_call: TRBV28; j_call: TRBJ1-1; cdr3_aa: ASRSVNTEAF
cdr3_length: 11; v_call: TRBV6-2/TRBV6-3; j_call: TRBJ2-7; cdr3_aa: ASSYGETYEQY
cdr3_length: 14; v_call: TRBV28; j_call: TRBJ1-3; cdr3_aa: ASSLAGTGTGNTIY
cdr3_length: 11; v_call: TRBV11-2; j_call: TRBJ1-3; cdr3_aa: ASSQGGGNTIY
cdr3_length: 13; v_call: TRBV11-3; j_call: TRBJ1-5; cdr3_aa: ASSLRTHSNQPQH
cdr3_length: 11; v_call: TRBV19; j_call: TRBJ1-2; cdr3_aa: ASSIARIDGYT
cdr3_length: 12; v_call: TRBV6-5; j_call: TRBJ1-1; cdr3_aa: ASSSGTANTEAF
cdr3_length: 13; v_call: TRBV28; j_call: TRBJ1-6; cdr3_aa: ASSFPGKGHSPLH
cdr3_length: 13; v_call: TRBV5-4; j_call: TRBJ2-2; cdr3_aa: ASSFSKGATGELF
cdr3_length: 12; v_call: TRBV4-2; j_call: TRBJ2-7; cdr3_aa: ASSHPTGGYEQY
cdr3_length: 12; v_call: TRBV11-2; j_call: TRBJ2-1; cdr3_aa: ASSLFGAGPEQF
cdr3_length: 15; v_call: TRBV7-6; j_call: TRBJ2-1; cdr3_aa: ASSSRLGEGGINEQF
cdr3_length: 13; v_call: TRBV28; j_call: TRBJ2-2; cdr3_aa: ASSKQGVGTGELF
cdr3_length: 9; v_call: TRBV5-6; j_call: TRBJ1-1; cdr3_aa: ASSTDSEAF
cdr3_length: 15; v_call: TRBV13; j_call: TRBJ2-5; cdr3_aa: ASSFLGQGVRQETQY
cdr3_length: 12; v_call: TRBV10-3; j_call: TRBJ2-2; cdr3_aa: AISGGTNTGELF
cdr3_length: 13; v_call: TRBV6-5; j_call: TRBJ2-7; cdr3_aa: ASSYSSPASYEQY
cdr3_length: 13; v_call: TRBV19; j_call: TRBJ1-1; cdr3_aa: ASSKEGTGDPEAF
cdr3_length: 14; v_call: TRBV5-1; j_call: TRBJ2-1; cdr3_aa: ASSLTFWPSGTEQF
cdr3_length: 10; v_call: TRBV11-2; j_call: TRBJ1-1; cdr3_aa: ASSSDRYEAF
cdr3_length: 13; v_call: TRBV6-5; j_call: TRBJ2-7; cdr3_aa: ASSYKGLSPYEQY
cdr3_length: 13; v_call: TRBV19; j_call: TRBJ2-7; cdr3_aa: ASSMSREMSYEQY
cdr3_length: 11; v_call: TRBV21-1; j_call: TRBJ1-1; cdr3_aa: ASSNRQPQEAF
cdr3_length: 13; v_call: TRBV5-8; j_call: TRBJ1-2; cdr3_aa: ASSLVDREGYGYT
cdr3_length: 11; v_call: TRBV6-1; j_call: TRBJ2-1; cdr3_aa: ATSDREYNEQF
cdr3_length: 14; v_call: TRBV15; j_call: TRBJ1-6; cdr3_aa: ATSRRADRSNSPLH
cdr3_length: 12; v_call: TRBV28; j_call: TRBJ1-2; cdr3_aa: ASSSAGGDEGYT
cdr3_length: 12; v_call: TRBV3-1/TRBV3-2; j_call: TRBJ2-2; cdr3_aa: ASSQDPTAGELF
cdr3_length: 12; v_call: TRBV11-3; j_call: TRBJ2-7; cdr3_aa: ASSLDMAVYEQY